These 30 T cell receptor beta chains came from one sample sequenced in a study of blood T cell repertoires in COVID-19. Assay: immunoSEQ multiplex PCR; the TCRdb copy retains only in-frame clones and omits some. The table lists roughly 240,000 clones, approximately 85% of them singletons. Input material: peripheral blood. The receptors come from a man aged 45-65 years with COVID-19, enrolled during active disease.

This rearrangement joins TRBV7-9 to TRBJ2-1; TRBD2 agrees at 10 bases. Germline V lookup: CDR1 SEHNR, CDR2 FQNEAQ (reference sequence). The CDR3 covers 18 residues. Trimming at V came to 5 bases and at J to 6 bases, leaving 16 bases not matched to a gene. The CDR3 sequence: CASSRTTSGFGIGNEQFF. The DNA for the CDR3 is TGTGCCAGCAGCCGTACGACTAGCGGGTTTGGTATTGGCAATGAGCAGTTCTTC.

The V call is TRBV5-5, the J call TRBJ2-1; 8 bases are shared with TRBD1. Losses at the gene ends were 1 base for V and 7 bases for J; bases not matched to a gene: 7. The CDR3 has 15 amino acids. The V gene's germline CDR1 is SGHKS and CDR2 YYEKEE (reference sequence). The CDR3 region is CASSLWQGAGNEQFF. In nucleotides, the CDR3 is TGTGCCAGCAGCTTGTGGCAGGGGGCAGGTAATGAGCAGTTCTTC.

This chain uses TRBV4-1 with TRBJ1-6, with 8 bases aligning to TRBD1. CDR1 is MGHRA, CDR2 YSYEKL, per germline. The CDR3 loop spans 19 amino acids. V shed 0 bases and J 0 bases; nucleotides not matched to a gene: 7. The CDR3 reads CASSQEGGRGLSYNSPLHF. The CDR3 nucleotides are TGCGCCAGCAGCCAAGAAGGAGGCAGGGGGCTCTCCTATAATTCACCCCTCCACTTT.

The rearrangement uses TRBV7-2 and TRBJ2-3, with D maybe TRBD2 (7 bases). Trimming shortened V by 5 bases and J by 5 bases, and 20 bases separated the two germline ends. Germline values: CDR1 SGHTA, CDR2 FQGNSA. This CDR3 contains 16 residues. CDR3 nucleotide sequence: TGTGCCAGCAGCCCCTACCGGGGGGCAGCTGGAGATACGCAGTATTTT. As protein: CASSPYRGAAGDTQYF. Using reference TRBV7-2 and TRBJ2-3 for the parts outside the CDR3, the full variable domain is GAGVSQSPSNKVTEKGKDVELRCDPISGHTALYWYRQSLGQGLEFLIYFQGNSAPDKSGLPSDRFSAERTGGSVSTLTIQRTQQEDSAVYLCASSPYRGAAGDTQYFGPGTRLTVL.

The chain joins TRBV4-1 to TRBJ2-3; a possible D gene is TRBD1 (5 bases). The CDR3 length is 17 residues. Germline assignment: CDR1 MGHRA and CDR2 YSYEKL. Trimming pared 5 bases from V and 2 bases from J, leaving 20 bases between. The DNA of the CDR3 is TGCGCCAGCAGCTCACTTATATATAGGGGCCTCACAGATACGCAGTATTTT. Translating gives CASSSLIYRGLTDTQYF.

In DNA form, the CDR3 reads TGTGCCAGCAGTGAACCGGAGGGTGTGGGAAACATTCAGTACTTC. Translated: CASSEPEGVGNIQYF. The chain joins TRBV2 to TRBJ2-4; D is perhaps TRBD2 (6 bases). V lost 2 bases to trimming and J lost 6 bases, with 14 bases between them. The CDR3 sequence is 15 residues long. Germline CDR1 is SNHLY and CDR2 is FYNNEI.

The chain links TRBV24-1 to TRBJ2-2; 12 nucleotides match TRBD1. CDR1 is KGHDR and CDR2 is SFDVKD in the germline V gene. V was pared by 3 bases and J by 4 bases, with 11 bases of the junction left unmatched. CDR3 length: 19 residues. The CDR3 loop reads CATSDTTGTGGAGTGELFF. For the CDR3, the DNA is TGTGCCACCAGTGATACAACCGGGACAGGGGGCGCGGGCACCGGGGAGCTGTTTTTT.

V gene TRBV2 combines with J gene TRBJ2-1; tentative D call: TRBD1 (6 bases). The V end was cut by 6 bases, the J end by 0 bases, with 9 bases between. CDR1 SNHLY and CDR2 FYNNEI come from the germline V gene. There are 14 residues in the CDR3. CDR3 nucleotide sequence: TGTGCCAGCAGACCCAGGGGCTCCTACAATGAGCAGTTCTTC. Translation gives CASRPRGSYNEQFF.

The chain is built from TRBV4-1 and TRBJ2-7; D is perhaps TRBD1 (7 bases). Germline V lookup: CDR1 MGHRA, CDR2 YSYEKL. The CDR3 contains 15 residues. Trimming cost V 4 bases and J 5 bases, with 18 bases left between them. CDR3 bases: TGCGCCAGCAGCCGTCAGGGGGGTTTGCGTCACGAGCAGTACTTC. Amino acids: CASSRQGGLRHEQYF.

The gene calls are TRBV19 and TRBJ1-2; TRBD1 might be the D (5 bases). The CDR3 spans 14 residues. V dropped 4 bases and J dropped 6 bases, with 15 bases sitting between them. Germline V lookup: CDR1 LNHDA, CDR2 SQIVND (reference sequence). CDR3 protein: CASSNPARGDGYTF. DNA of the CDR3: TGTGCCAGTAGTAACCCAGCCCGGGGGGATGGCTACACCTTC.

This clone was seen a handful of times. V and J are TRBV5-6 and TRBJ2-5; 7 bases agree with TRBD1. Trimming removed 1 base from V and 4 bases from J; junction bases left unmatched: 7. CDR1 and CDR2 from the germline V gene are SGHDT and YYEEEE. The CDR3 is 15 amino acids. In nucleotides, the CDR3 is TGTGCCAGCAGCTTGAGGGGGACAGAGGTAGAGACCCAGTACTTC. As protein: CASSLRGTEVETQYF.

This chain connects TRBV10-2 to TRBJ2-3; 10 bases map to TRBD1. V lost 8 bases and J lost 4; bases outside the gene matches: 6. CDR3 length: 14 residues. Germline V gene data show CDR1 as WSHSY and CDR2 as SAAADI. The CDR3 region has the DNA TGCGCCAGCCTAGGACAGGGGGTCCCAGATACGCAGTATTTT. Its translation is CASLGQGVPDTQYF.

The chain joins TRBV9 to TRBJ1-4; D ambiguous. The length of the CDR3 is 15 residues. The germline gives CDR1 SGDLS, CDR2 YYNGEE. The ends were cut back, 4 bases at V and 7 bases at J, with 17 bases in the middle. The CDR3 sequence: CASSPFGGRGEKLFF. CDR3 bases: TGTGCCAGCAGCCCATTTGGAGGGCGGGGTGAAAAACTGTTTTTT.

The J gene is TRBJ2-7, the V gene TRBV28, with 7 bases that match TRBD1. V shed 6 bases, J shed 2 bases, and the junction held 7 bases outside the gene matches. CDR1 is MDHEN, CDR2 SYDVKM, per germline. The CDR3 is made up of 14 amino acids. Here the CDR3 reads CASRGQGVPYEQYF. DNA for the CDR3: TGTGCCAGCAGGGGCCAGGGGGTACCCTACGAGCAGTACTTC.

This clone has a handful of counts. The chain is built from TRBV5-8 and TRBJ2-3; possibly TRBD2 for D (5 bases). Germline V CDR1 and CDR2: SGHTS, YDEGEE. V gave up 4 bases and J gave up 3 bases, with 15 bases separating them. The CDR3 consists of 15 residues. The CDR3 nucleotides read TGTGCCAGCAGCCAGAAGGGTAAGCGGACAGATACGCAGTATTTT. Translated, it gives CASSQKGKRTDTQYF.

V and J are TRBV10-3 and TRBJ2-2; a possible D gene is TRBD1 (6 bases). V was trimmed by 4 bases and J by 4 bases, leaving 13 bases between them. This CDR3 is 15 amino acids long. CDR1 and CDR2 from the germline V gene are ENHRY and SYGVKD. CDR3 protein: CAISAAGASTGELFF. The CDR3 nucleotides read TGTGCCATCAGTGCCGCAGGGGCCTCCACCGGGGAGCTGTTTTTT.

The chain joins TRBV10-3 to TRBJ1-1; D perhaps matches TRBD1 (6 bases). Trimming took 4 bases from V and 5 from J, leaving 11 bases between them. CDR3 length: 13 amino acids. The germline CDR1 and CDR2 sequences are ENHRY and SYGVKD. In nucleotides, the CDR3 is TGTGCCATCAGTGGGACAGTAGAGACTGAAGCTTTCTTT. It yields the protein CAISGTVETEAFF.

The chain employs TRBV6-5 and TRBJ1-6, with no clear D. The CDR3 loop spans 13 amino acids. Germline CDR1 reads MNHEY; CDR2 reads SVGAGI. Trimming pared 7 bases from V and 5 bases from J, leaving 9 bases between. CDR3: CASTARNNSPLHF. For the CDR3, the DNA is TGTGCCAGCACAGCCAGGAATAATTCACCCCTCCACTTT.

The V and J genes are TRBV5-1 and TRBJ1-1, with 8 nucleotides matching TRBD1. After removal of 2 bases from V and 5 bases from J, the junction contained 8 bases not matched to a gene. The CDR3 spans 15 residues. The germline V gene encodes CDR1 SGHRS and CDR2 YFSETQ. The CDR3 DNA follows: TGCGCCAGCAGCTTCCGGACAGGGTCGGGTACTGAAGCTTTCTTT. This codes for CASSFRTGSGTEAFF.

The rearrangement joins TRBV6-5 to TRBJ2-1, with D maybe TRBD2 (5 bases). The V end lost 6 bases, the J end lost 9 bases, and 12 bases lay between the germline ends. The CDR3 spans 12 residues. The germline gives CDR1 MNHEY, CDR2 SVGAGI. CDR3 in amino acids: CASRTSLGEQFF. CDR3 nucleotide sequence: TGTGCCAGCAGAACTAGTTTAGGTGAGCAGTTCTTC.

The chain couples TRBV4-1 to TRBJ2-5; a possible D gene is TRBD1 (5 bases). Germline assignment: CDR1 MGHRA and CDR2 YSYEKL. Trimming took 5 bases from V and 5 from J, leaving 12 bases between them. The CDR3 is made up of 13 amino acids. CDR3 loop: CASSKGRRETQYF. For the CDR3, the DNA is TGCGCCAGCAGCAAGGGGCGCCGGGAGACCCAGTACTTC.

The chain carries TRBV4-1 and TRBJ1-1; D unresolved. This CDR3 comprises 16 residues. Looked up from germline, CDR1 is MGHRA and CDR2 is YSYEKL. Trimming cost V 0 bases and J 5 bases, with 16 bases left between them. The CDR3 bases are TGCGCCAGCAGCCAAGATCCCGGGATCTTAGATACTGAAGCTTTCTTT. Translated, it gives CASSQDPGILDTEAFF.

The chain is built from TRBV15 and TRBJ2-3, with TRBD1 as a possible D gene (6 bases). Germline V gene data show CDR1 as LNHNV and CDR2 as YYDKDF (reference sequence). The CDR3 length is 16 residues. Deletions cut 2 bases from V and 3 bases from J, with 15 bases between. The CDR3 here is CATSRSGTPVTDTQYF. The CDR3, as DNA: TGTGCCACCAGCAGATCCGGGACACCGGTGACAGATACGCAGTATTTT.

V usage is TRBV3-1 (or the pseudogene TRBV3-2) and J usage is TRBJ2-5; 10 bases are a match to TRBD2. The junction had 10 bases not matched to a gene; V was cut back by 1 base and J by 5 bases. The CDR3 contains 17 residues. The germline CDR1 and CDR2 sequences are LGHDT and YNNKEL (reference sequence). CDR3 coding DNA: TGTGCCAGCAGCCAAGTTTTGGCTAGCGGGGGTCGTGAGACCCAGTACTTC. Protein: CASSQVLASGGRETQYF.

The chain links TRBV18 to TRBJ2-1; D is possibly TRBD1 (5 bases). CDR1 KGHSH and CDR2 LQKENI come from the germline V gene. V was clipped by 2 bases and J by 0 bases, with 8 bases between them. The length of the CDR3 is 15 residues. This CDR3 reads CASSPVRDSYNEQFF. For the CDR3, the DNA is TGTGCCAGCTCACCAGTCAGGGACTCCTACAATGAGCAGTTCTTC.

This chain connects TRBV2 to TRBJ1-5; D not certain. V was cut by 4 bases and J by 1 base, with 8 bases left in between. Germline CDR1 is SNHLY and CDR2 is FYNNEI. The CDR3 totals 14 residues. The CDR3 nucleotides read TGTGCCAGCAGTGGAGGCAGCAGCAATCAGCCCCAGCATTTT. It yields the protein CASSGGSSNQPQHF.

This chain links TRBV11-2 with TRBJ2-7; TRBD1 aligns across 7 bases. CDR1 is SGHAT and CDR2 is FQNNGV in the germline V gene. There are 13 residues in the CDR3. V was clipped by 4 bases and J by 2 bases; unmatched bases: 2. CDR3 coding DNA: TGTGCCAGCAGCTCACAGGGGCCCTACGAGCAGTACTTC. Protein: CASSSQGPYEQYF.

The chain links TRBV3-1 (or the pseudogene TRBV3-2) to TRBJ2-7; 11 positions agree with TRBD2. Germline CDR1 reads LGHDT; CDR2 reads YNNKEL (reference sequence). There are 15 residues in the CDR3. Trimming took 6 bases from V and 4 from J; bases not matched to a gene: 8. The CDR3 here is CASSHPSGGRYEQYF. The CDR3 DNA is TGTGCCAGCAGTCACCCTAGCGGGGGGAGGTACGAGCAGTACTTC.

The chain combines TRBV20-1 with TRBJ1-2; TRBD1 might be the D (5 bases). The germline gives CDR1 DFQATT, CDR2 SNEGSKA (reference sequence). The CDR3 totals 13 residues. The V gene lost 3 bases and the J gene lost 4 bases, with 12 bases spanning the gap. The CDR3 bases are TGCAGTGCTAGTGTGGGGCTTCGCTATGGCTACACCTTC. Translated, it gives CSASVGLRYGYTF.

This chain uses TRBV4-1 with TRBJ2-3; 10 nucleotides align to TRBD1. The germline CDR1 and CDR2 sequences are MGHRA and YSYEKL. Trimming removed 3 bases from V and 0 bases from J; junction bases left unmatched: 9. The CDR3 extends over 18 amino acids. This CDR3 is CASSHPQGQGKSTDTQYF. The CDR3 DNA reads TGCGCCAGCAGCCATCCCCAGGGACAGGGGAAGAGCACAGATACGCAGTATTTT.